This TCR beta chain was observed in a study of shared clonotypes between healthy human individuals. The CDR3 runs to 15 residues. V dropped 5 bases and J dropped 4; count of bases not matched to a gene: 5. Germline-derived CDR1 and CDR2 are SGHRS and YFSETQ. Spread over ten immunoSEQ deep assay plates, unsorted PBMC DNA underwent sequencing. The table came from immunoSEQ multiplex PCR; TCRdb's copy has only in-frame clones and leaves some out. The table lists roughly 500,000 clones, more than 65% of them singletons, with about an eighth in the top ten. Notes on the study in general: Having only a few donors restricted how much genetic and exposure-history diversity was captured.

This clone was seen repeatedly, ten times or more. Its antigen is not identified. The chain links TRBV5-1 to TRBJ2-2; 10 bases are shared with TRBD1. Sequenced material: PBMCs. This TCR was sampled from a woman in her thirties or forties in good health. Some clones in this sample may be carry-over from other donors' samples. CDR3 in DNA: TGCGCCAGCAGTCAGGGGACAGGGGTCACCGGGGAGCTGTTTTTT. Its translation is CASSQGTGVTGELFF. Using reference TRBV5-1 and TRBJ2-2 for the parts outside the CDR3, the full variable domain is KAGVTQTPRYLIKTRGQQVTLSCSPISGHRSVSWYQQTPGQGLQFLFEYFSETQRNKGNFPGRFSGRQFSNSRSEMNVSTLELGDSALYLCASSQGTGVTGELFFGEGSRLTVL.